Listed here are 17 T cell receptor beta chains from one sample, sequenced in a study of STAT5B mutations in CD4+ large granular lymphocyte leukemia. Method: immunoSEQ multiplex PCR; TCRdb's copy keeps in-frame clones and lacks some. The table has about 35,000 clones, roughly 79% seen once; the top ten hold roughly 4.5%. Sequenced sample: CD4+ T cells from blood buffy coats. These TCRs come from a human donor in good health.

This clone was observed a few times. V gene TRBV28 combines with J gene TRBJ1-1; no reliable D call. Between the trimmed V and J ends, which lost 8 bases and 0 bases, there was a span of 4 bases. Germline CDR1 MDHEN, CDR2 SYDVKM. This CDR3 is 11 amino acids long. The CDR3 spells CASYMNTEAFF. In DNA, the CDR3 is TGTGCCAGCTACATGAACACTGAAGCTTTCTTT.

The genes are TRBV10-3 and TRBJ2-7, with D hard to call. The CDR3 extends over 12 amino acids. V lost 8 bases and J 4 bases, leaving 12 bases between the germline ends. Germline values: CDR1 ENHRY, CDR2 SYGVKD. For the CDR3, the DNA is TGTGCCATCGGGTTGAGGCAATACGAGCAGTACTTC. Protein product: CAIGLRQYEQYF.

The genes are TRBV10-3 and TRBJ2-7; TRBD1 matches at 8 bases. Trimming took 3 bases from V and 5 from J; bases not matched to a gene: 6. The CDR3 has 14 residues. Germline CDR1 is ENHRY and CDR2 is SYGVKD. In DNA form, the CDR3 reads TGTGCCATCAGTGATTTGACAGGGGTCCACGAGCAGTACTTC. Translated: CAISDLTGVHEQYF.

This sequence joins TRBV18 and TRBJ2-2, with D possibly matching TRBD1 (5 bases). Germline V lookup: CDR1 KGHSH, CDR2 LQKENI. V lost 6 bases and J 0 bases, leaving 14 bases between the germline ends. The CDR3 covers 16 residues. Written as DNA, the CDR3 is TGTGCCAGCTCTCCTACAGGAGTAACGAACACCGGGGAGCTGTTTTTT. Protein sequence: CASSPTGVTNTGELFF. The variable domain in full, completed from reference TRBV18 and TRBJ2-2, reads NAGVMQNPRHLVRRRGQEARLRCSPMKGHSHVYWYRQLPEEGLKFMVYLQKENIIDESGMPKERFSAEFPKEGPSILRIQQVVRGDSAAYFCASSPTGVTNTGELFFGEGSRLTVL.

V is TRBV5-1 and J is TRBJ2-5; D not resolved. V shed 6 bases and J shed 1 base, with 10 bases lying between them. Germline values: CDR1 SGHRS, CDR2 YFSETQ. This CDR3 spans 13 amino acids. CDR3 sequence reads: CASTWDFQETQYF. In DNA form, the CDR3 reads TGCGCCAGCACTTGGGATTTCCAAGAGACCCAGTACTTC.

The chain recombines TRBV20-1 with TRBJ1-4, with D unclear. The germline gives CDR1 DFQATT, CDR2 SNEGSKA (reference sequence). The CDR3 runs to 11 residues. Trimming removed 6 bases at V and 12 bases at J, with 14 bases between. The CDR3 is CSALRGMQLFF. For the CDR3, the DNA is TGCAGTGCCCTCCGGGGAATGCAACTGTTTTTT.

The chain carries TRBV18 and TRBJ2-1, with a possible D match to TRBD2 (5 bases). CDR1 KGHSH and CDR2 LQKENI come from the germline V gene. The CDR3 runs to 13 residues. V lost 3 bases to trimming and J lost 9 bases, with 12 bases between them. CDR3 protein: CASSPDREGEQFF. CDR3 bases: TGTGCCAGCTCACCGGATAGAGAGGGTGAGCAGTTCTTC. Using reference TRBV18 and TRBJ2-1 for the parts outside the CDR3, the full variable domain is NAGVMQNPRHLVRRRGQEARLRCSPMKGHSHVYWYRQLPEEGLKFMVYLQKENIIDESGMPKERFSAEFPKEGPSILRIQQVVRGDSAAYFCASSPDREGEQFFGPGTRLTVL.

The chain is built from TRBV29-1 and TRBJ2-3; 13 bases are a match to TRBD2. V lost 6 bases, J lost 6 bases, and 9 bases stayed unmatched. This CDR3 spans 15 amino acids. Per the germline V gene, CDR1 is SQVTM and CDR2 is ANQGSEA. In DNA, the CDR3 is TGCAGCGTGCCCACTAGCGGGAGGGCCGCGGATACGCAGTATTTT. Protein product: CSVPTSGRAADTQYF.

The rearrangement uses TRBV7-9 and TRBJ2-3; 9 bases are shared with TRBD2. Looked up from germline, CDR1 is SEHNR and CDR2 is FQNEAQ (reference sequence). V was pared by 7 bases and J by 5 bases, with 13 bases of the junction left unmatched. The CDR3 sequence is 16 residues long. CDR3 region: CASNGGTSLFQDTQYF. The DNA for the CDR3 is TGTGCCAGCAACGGCGGGACTAGCCTTTTCCAAGATACGCAGTATTTT.

The chain couples TRBV7-9 to TRBJ2-2; TRBD2 agrees at 9 bases. The trim removed 1 base at V and 5 bases at J, leaving 2 bases unmatched. Germline V CDR1 and CDR2: SEHNR, FQNEAQ (reference sequence). This CDR3 has 15 amino acids. In DNA, the CDR3 is TGTGCCAGCAGCTTAGGTCTAGCGGGGACCGGGGAGCTGTTTTTT. Its translation is CASSLGLAGTGELFF.

This rearrangement joins TRBV5-1 to TRBJ2-3; a possible D gene is TRBD1 (5 bases). The V gene's germline CDR1 is SGHRS and CDR2 YFSETQ. V was clipped by 4 bases and J by 2 bases, with 17 bases between them. The CDR3 loop spans 16 amino acids. CDR3 loop: CASSQNSRGNTDTQYF. In DNA, the CDR3 is TGCGCCAGCAGCCAAAATTCTAGGGGTAACACAGATACGCAGTATTTT.

CDR3 protein: CASSEGAGEAFF. Here the CDR3 DNA reads TGTGCCAGCAGTGAAGGAGCGGGAGAAGCTTTCTTT. V gene TRBV6-1 combines with J gene TRBJ1-1, with D uncertain. The CDR3 is made up of 12 amino acids. V lost 1 base, J lost 8 bases, and 8 bases lay in between. Germline V gene sequence: CDR1 MNHNS, CDR2 SASEGT.

The CDR3 loop is CASSTQGASTEAFF. In DNA form, the CDR3 reads TGTGCCAGCAGCACACAGGGGGCGAGTACTGAAGCTTTCTTT. V gene TRBV7-8 combines with J gene TRBJ1-1; 9 bases fit TRBD1. CDR3 size: 14 residues. Germline trimming cut 5 bases from V and 5 bases from J; bases unmatched to any gene: 6. In germline, CDR1 is SGHVS, CDR2 FQNEAQ.

The V call is TRBV18, the J call TRBJ2-7; 9 bases fit TRBD1. The V and J ends lost 2 bases and 2 bases, in that order; junction bases with no gene match: 7. Germline CDR1 KGHSH, CDR2 LQKENI. This CDR3 has 16 residues. This CDR3 reads CASSPAGTGIPYEQYF. Written as DNA, the CDR3 is TGTGCCAGCTCACCAGCCGGGACAGGGATACCCTACGAGCAGTACTTC.

The V gene is TRBV7-2, the J gene TRBJ2-3; no firm D call. The CDR3 is 18 residues long. CDR1 SGHTA and CDR2 FQGNSA come from the germline V gene. V lost 2 bases to trimming and J lost 7 bases, with 25 bases between them. The DNA of the CDR3 is TGTGCCAGCAGCTTATGGGTTGGGTCGGGTCGCGCTCCCCATACGCAGTATTTT. It codes for CASSLWVGSGRAPHTQYF.

The V gene is TRBV11-2, the J gene TRBJ2-5; 7 bases map to TRBD2. The length of the CDR3 is 16 residues. The germline V gene has CDR1 SGHAT and CDR2 FQNNGV. V shed 1 base and J 4 bases; nucleotides not matched to a gene: 9. The CDR3 nucleotides are TGTGCCAGCAGCTTAGGGACTAGAGCGGATGCAGAGACCCAGTACTTC. Amino acids: CASSLGTRADAETQYF.

V gene TRBV28 combines with J gene TRBJ1-1; no clear D. Between the trimmed V and J ends, which lost 4 bases and 4 bases, there was a span of 4 bases. The CDR3 is made up of 11 amino acids. Germline V gene data show CDR1 as MDHEN and CDR2 as SYDVKM. The CDR3 nucleotides read TGTGCCAGCAGTTCCTCCACTGAAGCTTTCTTT. This sequence encodes CASSSSTEAFF.